These 10 T cell receptor beta chains came from one sample sequenced in a study of early T cells in non-severe SARS-CoV-2 infection (dated by TCRdb to the early 2020s). To prepare the library, 5' RACE was applied. This sample was sequenced with a NextSeq 500. The public reads were quality trimmed at Q25 with fastp and then assembled into clones with MiXCR by TCRdb, keeping productive beta chains. Duplicate CDR3 protein sequences are folded into a single record with the most common DNA and genes. The table for this sample lists around 25,000 distinct CDR3 sequences; 4.8% of them were counted only once. The ten largest clones capture approximately 6.6% of the sample. The sequenced sample consisted of whole blood. The receptors shown here come from an adult who was a healthcare worker with PCR-confirmed SARS-CoV-2 infection or an uninfected control (not recorded which).

This clonotype was seen many times. The CDR3 is CASSLGTGITEAFF. The CDR3 bases are TGTGCCAGCAGCTTAGGAACAGGGATCACTGAAGCTTTCTTT. The J gene is TRBJ1-1, the V gene TRBV7-8; D might be TRBD1 (6 bases). The V end lost 1 base, the J end lost 4 bases, and 10 bases lay between the germline ends. Germline V CDR1 and CDR2: SGHVS, FQNEAQ. The CDR3 sequence is 14 residues long.

As for this clonotype: This sequence may be a read error, since a much larger clone differs from it by one base. The chain combines TRBV5-4 with TRBJ2-1; 12 bases align to TRBD2. CDR1 is SGHNT, CDR2 YYREEE, per germline (reference sequence). This CDR3 is built from 16 residues. The CDR3 is CVSRGGLAGTYNEQFF. CDR3 DNA sequence: TGTGTCAGCCGCGGGGGACTAGCGGGTACCTACAATGAGCAGTTCTTC.

This clonotype was seen a handful of times. The chain has TRBV28 and TRBJ1-2; TRBD1 matches at 8 bases. With 5 bases clipped from V and 7 bases from J, the junction kept 9 bases outside the gene matches. Germline values: CDR1 MDHEN, CDR2 SYDVKM. This CDR3 spans 14 amino acids. Here the CDR3 DNA reads TGTGCCAGCAGTCGCTCGACAGGGGCGATTGGCTACACCTTC. Its protein product is CASSRSTGAIGYTF.

Only a few counts were recorded for this clonotype. J is TRBJ2-1 and V is TRBV20-1; D is possibly TRBD2 (6 bases). Germline loops: CDR1 DFQATT, CDR2 SNEGSKA (reference sequence). V was shortened by 6 bases and J by 0 bases, with 18 bases between the two germline ends. CDR3 length equals 16 residues. The CDR3 region has the DNA TGCAGTGCGAAGGGCGGGGTCCTAAGCTCCTACAATGAGCAGTTCTTC. Its protein is CSAKGGVLSSYNEQFF.

This clonotype was found many times. The chain has TRBV4-1 and TRBJ1-1; tentative D call: TRBD1 (5 bases). Germline loops: CDR1 MGHRA, CDR2 YSYEKL. The ends were cut back, 0 bases at V and 4 bases at J, with 12 bases in the middle. The CDR3 is 15 amino acids. As DNA, the CDR3 is TGCGCCAGCAGCCAAGATAACAGGTTGGGCACTGAAGCTTTCTTT. It specifies CASSQDNRLGTEAFF.

This rearrangement joins TRBV3-1 to TRBJ1-4; a possible D gene is TRBD1 (6 bases). Germline CDR1 LGHDT, CDR2 YNNKEL (reference sequence). The CDR3 length is 14 residues. V gave up 4 bases and J gave up 7 bases, with 13 bases separating them. The CDR3 protein is CASSLPDRGEKLFF. The CDR3 region has the DNA TGTGCCAGCAGCCTACCGGACAGAGGTGAAAAACTGTTTTTT.

This clonotype was counted many times. The chain uses TRBV28 and TRBJ1-3; 9 bases are shared with TRBD1. CDR3 length: 14 residues. The ends lost 5 bases at V and 6 bases at J; junction bases unmatched: 5. CDR1 and CDR2 from the germline V gene are MDHEN and SYDVKM. In DNA form, the CDR3 reads TGTGCCAGCAGTCCGGGACAGGGTACAAACACCATATATTTT. Encoded protein: CASSPGQGTNTIYF.

In its sample, this clonotype was seen a few times. The chain joins TRBV6-5 to TRBJ2-2, with a possible D match to TRBD2 (6 bases). The germline gives CDR1 MNHEY, CDR2 SVGAGI. CDR3 size: 15 residues. The V gene lost 2 bases and the J gene lost 2 bases, with 9 bases spanning the gap. CDR3 coding DNA: TGTGCCAGCAGTTACGGGCGGGGCAACACCGGGGAGCTGTTTTTT. It is translated as CASSYGRGNTGELFF.

This clonotype has ten or more counts. The chain combines TRBV27 with TRBJ2-7; 12 nucleotides align to TRBD2. Looked up from germline, CDR1 is MNHEY and CDR2 is SMNVEV (reference sequence). V was clipped by 5 bases and J by 6 bases; unmatched bases: 11. The CDR3 totals 16 residues. The chain's CDR3 is CASSTPTSGRPSEQYF. CDR3 DNA sequence: TGTGCCAGCAGTACCCCAACTAGCGGGAGGCCGAGCGAGCAGTACTTC.

This clonotype has at least ten counts. This chain joins TRBV28 and TRBJ1-2; D ambiguous. Germline V CDR1 and CDR2: MDHEN, SYDVKM. The CDR3 covers 14 residues. V lost 0 bases to trimming and J lost 3 bases, with 8 bases between them. CDR3 in DNA: TGTGCCAGCAGTTTATGGAGCGGGGACTATGGCTACACCTTC. This translates into CASSLWSGDYGYTF.